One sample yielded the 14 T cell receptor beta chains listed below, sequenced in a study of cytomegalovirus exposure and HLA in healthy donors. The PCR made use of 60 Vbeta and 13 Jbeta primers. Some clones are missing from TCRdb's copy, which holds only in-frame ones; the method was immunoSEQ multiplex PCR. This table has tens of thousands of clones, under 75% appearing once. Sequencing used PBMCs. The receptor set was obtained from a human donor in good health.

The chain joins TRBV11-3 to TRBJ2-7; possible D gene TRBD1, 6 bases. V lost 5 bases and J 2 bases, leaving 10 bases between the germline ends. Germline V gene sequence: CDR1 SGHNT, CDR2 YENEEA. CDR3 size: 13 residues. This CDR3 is CASSRQEAYEQYF. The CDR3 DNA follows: TGTGCCAGCAGCCGACAGGAGGCCTACGAGCAGTACTTC.

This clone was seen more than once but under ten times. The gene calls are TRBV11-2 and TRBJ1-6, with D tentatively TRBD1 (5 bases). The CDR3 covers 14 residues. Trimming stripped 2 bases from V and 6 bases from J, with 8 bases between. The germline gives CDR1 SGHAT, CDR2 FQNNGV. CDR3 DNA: TGTGCCAGCAGCTTACGCCAGGGTAATTCACCCCTCCACTTT. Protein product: CASSLRQGNSPLHF. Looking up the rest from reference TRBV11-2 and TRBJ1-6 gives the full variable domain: EAGVAQSPRYKIIEKRQSVAFWCNPISGHATLYWYQQILGQGPKLLIQFQNNGVVDDSQLPKDRFSAERLKGVDSTLKIQPAKLEDSAVYLCASSLRQGNSPLHFGNGTRLTVT.

In DNA, the CDR3 is TGTGCCACCAGGGGCGTGGCACAAGAGACCCAGTACTTC. This gives the protein CATRGVAQETQYF. The chain recombines TRBV15 with TRBJ2-5; D remains unclear. Trimming cost V 6 bases and J 2 bases, with 10 bases left between them. Germline V gene sequence: CDR1 LNHNV, CDR2 YYDKDF (reference sequence). The CDR3 contains 13 residues.

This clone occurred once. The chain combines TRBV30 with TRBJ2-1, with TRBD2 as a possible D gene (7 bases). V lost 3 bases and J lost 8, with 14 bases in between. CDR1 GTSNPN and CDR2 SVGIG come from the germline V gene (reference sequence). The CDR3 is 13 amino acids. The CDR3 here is CAWRIQGGHEQFF. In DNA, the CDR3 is TGTGCCTGGAGGATACAGGGAGGGCATGAGCAGTTCTTC.

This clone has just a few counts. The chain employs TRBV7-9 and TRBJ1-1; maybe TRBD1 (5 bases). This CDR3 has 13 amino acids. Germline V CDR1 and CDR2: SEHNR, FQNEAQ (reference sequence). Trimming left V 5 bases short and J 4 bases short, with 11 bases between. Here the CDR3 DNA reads TGTGCCAGCAGCACTAGCGGGGGCACTGAAGCTTTCTTT. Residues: CASSTSGGTEAFF.

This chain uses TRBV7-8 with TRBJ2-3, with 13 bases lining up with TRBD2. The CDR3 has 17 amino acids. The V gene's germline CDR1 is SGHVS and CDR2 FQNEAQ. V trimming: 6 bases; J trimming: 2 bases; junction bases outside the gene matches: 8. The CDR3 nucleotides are TGTGCCAGCAGGGGGACTAGCGGGGAGACCTTCACAGATACGCAGTATTTT. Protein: CASRGTSGETFTDTQYF.

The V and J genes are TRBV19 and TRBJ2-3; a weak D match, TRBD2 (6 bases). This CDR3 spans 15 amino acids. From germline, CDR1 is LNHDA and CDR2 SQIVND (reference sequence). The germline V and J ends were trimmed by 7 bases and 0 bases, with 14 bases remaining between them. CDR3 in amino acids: CASTTGVLSTDTQYF. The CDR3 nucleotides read TGTGCCAGTACCACGGGGGTCCTCAGCACAGATACGCAGTATTTT.

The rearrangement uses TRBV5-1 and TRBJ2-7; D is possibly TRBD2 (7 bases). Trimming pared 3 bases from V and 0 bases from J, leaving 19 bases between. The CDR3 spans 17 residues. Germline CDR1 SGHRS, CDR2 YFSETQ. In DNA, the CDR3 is TGCGCCAGCAGCTCGGCCCCCACAGGGAGGGGCTCCTACGAGCAGTACTTC. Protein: CASSSAPTGRGSYEQYF.

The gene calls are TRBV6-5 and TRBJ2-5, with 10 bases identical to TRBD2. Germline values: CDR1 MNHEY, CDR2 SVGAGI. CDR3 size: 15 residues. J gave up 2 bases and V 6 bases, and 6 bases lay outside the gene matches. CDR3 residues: CASRRLAGDQETQYF. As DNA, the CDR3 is TGTGCCAGCAGACGTCTAGCGGGGGATCAAGAGACCCAGTACTTC.

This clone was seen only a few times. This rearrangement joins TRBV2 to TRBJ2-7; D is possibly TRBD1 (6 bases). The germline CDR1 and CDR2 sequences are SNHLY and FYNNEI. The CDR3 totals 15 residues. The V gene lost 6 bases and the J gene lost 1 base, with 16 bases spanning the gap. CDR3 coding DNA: TGTGCCAGCAGCTTAGGCGGGCAGGGGTCCTACGAGCAGTACTTC. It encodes CASSLGGQGSYEQYF.

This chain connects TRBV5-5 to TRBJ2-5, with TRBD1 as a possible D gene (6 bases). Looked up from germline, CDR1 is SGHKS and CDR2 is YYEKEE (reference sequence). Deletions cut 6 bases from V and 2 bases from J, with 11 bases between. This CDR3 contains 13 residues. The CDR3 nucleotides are TGTGCCAGCAACCGGGACAATCAAGAGACCCAGTACTTC. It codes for CASNRDNQETQYF.

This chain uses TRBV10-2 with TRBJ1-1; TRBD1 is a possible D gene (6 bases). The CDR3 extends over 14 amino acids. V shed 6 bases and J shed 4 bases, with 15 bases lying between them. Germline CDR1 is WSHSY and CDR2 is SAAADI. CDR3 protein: CASRESTGPTEAFF. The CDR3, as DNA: TGCGCCAGCAGGGAGAGCACAGGGCCCACTGAAGCTTTCTTT.

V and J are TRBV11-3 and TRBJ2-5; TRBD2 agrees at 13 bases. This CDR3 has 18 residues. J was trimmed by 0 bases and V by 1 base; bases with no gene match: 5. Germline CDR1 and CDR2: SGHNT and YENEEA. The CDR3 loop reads CASSLGTSGGLYQETQYF. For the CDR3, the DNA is TGTGCCAGCAGCTTAGGGACTAGCGGGGGCCTATACCAAGAGACCCAGTACTTC. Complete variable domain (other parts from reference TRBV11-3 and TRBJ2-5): EAGVVQSPRYKIIEKKQPVAFWCNPISGHNTLYWYLQNLGQGPELLIRYENEEAVDDSQLPKDRFSAERLKGVDSTLKIQPAELGDSAVYLCASSLGTSGGLYQETQYFGPGTRLLVL.

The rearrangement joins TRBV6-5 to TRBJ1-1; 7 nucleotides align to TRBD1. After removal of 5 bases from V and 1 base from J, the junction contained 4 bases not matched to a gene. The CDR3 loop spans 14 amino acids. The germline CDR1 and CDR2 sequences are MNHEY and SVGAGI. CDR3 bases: TGTGCCAGCAGTGGACGACAGGGGAACACTGAAGCTTTCTTT. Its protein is CASSGRQGNTEAFF.